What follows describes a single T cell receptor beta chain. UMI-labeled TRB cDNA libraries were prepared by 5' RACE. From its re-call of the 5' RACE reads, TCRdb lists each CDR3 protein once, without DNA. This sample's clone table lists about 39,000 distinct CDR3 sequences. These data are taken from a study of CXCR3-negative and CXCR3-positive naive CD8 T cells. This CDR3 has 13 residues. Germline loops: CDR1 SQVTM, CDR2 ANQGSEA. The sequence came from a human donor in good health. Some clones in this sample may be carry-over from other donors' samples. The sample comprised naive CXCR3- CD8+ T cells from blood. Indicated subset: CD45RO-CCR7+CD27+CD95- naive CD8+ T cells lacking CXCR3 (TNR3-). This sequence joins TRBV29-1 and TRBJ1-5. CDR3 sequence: CSVDEGLGQPQHF.